The sequence of this T cell receptor beta chain was determined in a study of control samples from healthy donors and cancer patients. Germline V gene data show CDR1 as MNHEY and CDR2 as SMNVEV (reference sequence). V gave up 3 bases and J gave up 2 bases, with 13 bases separating them. The CDR3 loop spans 15 amino acids. Libraries were prepared by immunoSEQ multiplex PCR; TCRdb keeps only in-frame clonotypes and omits some of them. This table has under 450,000 clones, approximately 90% appearing once. Sequences were obtained from PBMCs. The chain recombines TRBV27 with TRBJ2-5; no reliable D call. This receptor was taken from a man aged 35 to 55 with head and neck cancer. As DNA, the CDR3 is TGTGCCAGCAGTTTGATGTCTGCCACACAAGAGACCCAGTACTTC. This encodes CASSLMSATQETQYF.